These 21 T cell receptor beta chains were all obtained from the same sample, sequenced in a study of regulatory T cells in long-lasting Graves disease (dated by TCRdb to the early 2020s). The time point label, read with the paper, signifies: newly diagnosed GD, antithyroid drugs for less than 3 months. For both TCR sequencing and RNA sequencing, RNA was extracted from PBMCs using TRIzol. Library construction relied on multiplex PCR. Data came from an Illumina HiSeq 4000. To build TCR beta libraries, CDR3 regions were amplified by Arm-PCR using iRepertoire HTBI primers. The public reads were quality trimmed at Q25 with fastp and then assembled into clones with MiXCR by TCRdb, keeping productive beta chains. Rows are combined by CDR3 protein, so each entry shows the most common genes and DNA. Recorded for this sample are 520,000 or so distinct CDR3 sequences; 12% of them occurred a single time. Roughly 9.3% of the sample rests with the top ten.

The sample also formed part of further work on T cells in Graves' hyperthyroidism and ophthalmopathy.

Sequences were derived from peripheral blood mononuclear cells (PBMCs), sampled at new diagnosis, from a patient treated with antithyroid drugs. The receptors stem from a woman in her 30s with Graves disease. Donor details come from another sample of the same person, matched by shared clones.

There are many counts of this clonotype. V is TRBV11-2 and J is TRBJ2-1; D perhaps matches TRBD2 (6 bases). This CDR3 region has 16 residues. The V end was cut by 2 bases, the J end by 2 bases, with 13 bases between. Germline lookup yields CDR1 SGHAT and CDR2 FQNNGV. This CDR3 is CASSLFTGVAYNEQFF. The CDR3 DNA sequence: TGTGCCAGCAGCTTATTTACGGGAGTCGCCTACAATGAGCAGTTCTTC.

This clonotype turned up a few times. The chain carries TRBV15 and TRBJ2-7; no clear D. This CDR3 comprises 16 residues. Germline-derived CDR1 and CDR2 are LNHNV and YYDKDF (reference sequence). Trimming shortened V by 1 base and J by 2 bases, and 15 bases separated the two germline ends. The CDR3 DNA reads TGTGCCACCAGCAGAGGCAAGGGCCAAGGTACCTACGAGCAGTACTTC. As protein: CATSRGKGQGTYEQYF.

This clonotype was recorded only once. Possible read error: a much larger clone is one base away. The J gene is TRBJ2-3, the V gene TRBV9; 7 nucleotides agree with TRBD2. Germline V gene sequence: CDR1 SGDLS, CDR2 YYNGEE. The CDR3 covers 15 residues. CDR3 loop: CASRVEAGFTDTQYF. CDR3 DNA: TGTGCCAGCAGAGTAGAAGCGGGATTCACAGATACGCAGTATTTT.

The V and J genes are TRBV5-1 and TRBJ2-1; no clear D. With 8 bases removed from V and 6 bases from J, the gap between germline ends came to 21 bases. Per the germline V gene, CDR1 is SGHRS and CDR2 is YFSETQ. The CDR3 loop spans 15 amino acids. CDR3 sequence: CASHMGSSATNEQFF. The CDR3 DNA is TGCGCCAGTCACATGGGGTCCTCGGCCACCAATGAGCAGTTCTTC.

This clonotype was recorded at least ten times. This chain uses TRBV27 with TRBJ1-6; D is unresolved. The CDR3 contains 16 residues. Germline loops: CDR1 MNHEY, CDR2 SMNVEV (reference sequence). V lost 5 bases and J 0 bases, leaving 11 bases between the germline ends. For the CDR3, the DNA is TGTGCCAGCAGTCCCTGGGCAAGCTCCTATAATTCACCCCTCCACTTT. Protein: CASSPWASSYNSPLHF.

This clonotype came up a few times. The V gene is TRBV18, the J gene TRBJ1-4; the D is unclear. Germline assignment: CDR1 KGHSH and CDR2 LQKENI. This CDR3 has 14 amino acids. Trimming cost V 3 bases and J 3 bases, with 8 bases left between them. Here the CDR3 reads CASSPQDSNEKLFF. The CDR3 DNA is TGTGCCAGCTCACCGCAGGATTCTAATGAAAAACTGTTTTTT.

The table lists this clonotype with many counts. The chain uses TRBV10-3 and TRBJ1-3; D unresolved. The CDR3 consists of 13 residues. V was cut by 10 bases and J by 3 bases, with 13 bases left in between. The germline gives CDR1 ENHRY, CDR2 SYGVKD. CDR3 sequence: CATHGRLGNTIYF. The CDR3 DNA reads TGTGCCACCCACGGCAGGCTTGGAAACACCATATATTTT.

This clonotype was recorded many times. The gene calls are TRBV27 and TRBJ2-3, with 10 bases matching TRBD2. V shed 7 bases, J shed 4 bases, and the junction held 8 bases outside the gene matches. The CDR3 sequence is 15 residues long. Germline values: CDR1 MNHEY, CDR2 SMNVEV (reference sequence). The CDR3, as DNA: TGTGCCAGCAACCGGATTAGCGGGAGGTCAGATACGCAGTATTTT. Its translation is CASNRISGRSDTQYF.

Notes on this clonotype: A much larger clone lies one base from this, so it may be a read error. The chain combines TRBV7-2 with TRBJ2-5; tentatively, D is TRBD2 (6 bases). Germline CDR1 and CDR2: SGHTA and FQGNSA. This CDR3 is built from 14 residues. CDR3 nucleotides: TGTGCCAGCAGCCAATTTGGGAGGCAAGAGACCCAGTGCTTC. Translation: CASSQFGRQETQCF.

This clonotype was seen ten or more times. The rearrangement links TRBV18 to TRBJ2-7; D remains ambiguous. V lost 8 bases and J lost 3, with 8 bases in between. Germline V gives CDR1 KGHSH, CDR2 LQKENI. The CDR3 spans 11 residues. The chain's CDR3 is CASSSGYEQYF. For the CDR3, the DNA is TGTGCCAGCAGTTCGGGCTACGAGCAGTACTTC.

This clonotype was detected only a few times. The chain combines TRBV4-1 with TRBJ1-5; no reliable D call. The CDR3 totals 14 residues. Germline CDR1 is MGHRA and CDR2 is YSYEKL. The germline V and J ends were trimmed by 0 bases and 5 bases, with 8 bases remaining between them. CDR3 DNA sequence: TGCGCCAGCAGCCAAGATTGGGAAGATCAGCCCCAGCATTTT. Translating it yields CASSQDWEDQPQHF.

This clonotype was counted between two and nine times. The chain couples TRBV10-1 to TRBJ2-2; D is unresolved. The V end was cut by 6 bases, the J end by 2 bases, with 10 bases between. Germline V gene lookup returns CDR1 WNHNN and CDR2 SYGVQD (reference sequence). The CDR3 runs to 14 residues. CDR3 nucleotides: TGCGCCAGCAGGGAAACGATCAACACCGGGGAGCTGTTTTTT. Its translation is CASRETINTGELFF.

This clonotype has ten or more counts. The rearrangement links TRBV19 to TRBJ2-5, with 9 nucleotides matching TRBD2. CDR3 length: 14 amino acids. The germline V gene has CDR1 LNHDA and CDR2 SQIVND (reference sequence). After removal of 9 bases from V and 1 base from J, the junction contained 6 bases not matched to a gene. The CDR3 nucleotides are TGTGCCAGCAGCCGGACTAGCGCCCAAGAGACCCAGTACTTC. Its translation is CASSRTSAQETQYF.

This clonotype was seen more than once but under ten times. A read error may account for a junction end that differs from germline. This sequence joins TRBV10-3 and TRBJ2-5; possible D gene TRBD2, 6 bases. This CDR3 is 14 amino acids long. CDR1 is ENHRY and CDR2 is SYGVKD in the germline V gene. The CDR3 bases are TGTGCCATCAGAGAGTCAGGCGGGGCCGCGGCCCAGTACTTC. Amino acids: CAIRESGGAAAQYF.

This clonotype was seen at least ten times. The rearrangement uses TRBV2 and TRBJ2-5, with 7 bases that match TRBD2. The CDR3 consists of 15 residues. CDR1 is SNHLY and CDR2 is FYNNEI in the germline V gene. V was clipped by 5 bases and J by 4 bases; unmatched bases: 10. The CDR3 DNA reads TGTGCCAGCAGTACGGGAGTGGGGGGGACAGAGACCCAGTACTTC. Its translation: CASSTGVGGTETQYF. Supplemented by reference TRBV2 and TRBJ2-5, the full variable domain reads EPEVTQTPSHQVTQMGQEVILRCVPISNHLYFYWYRQILGQKVEFLVSFYNNEISEKSEIFDDQFSVERPDGSNFTLKIRSTKLEDSAMYFCASSTGVGGTETQYFGPGTRLLVL.

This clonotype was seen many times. Here the CDR3 DNA reads TGTGCCACCAGTGATTCGGGACAGGGAAACACCGGGGAGCTGTTTTTT. The encoded protein is CATSDSGQGNTGELFF. J is TRBJ2-2 and V is TRBV24-1, with 9 bases lining up with TRBD1. The CDR3 extends over 16 amino acids. The V segment lost 2 bases and the J segment 2 bases; nucleotides outside the gene matches: 2. Germline-derived CDR1 and CDR2 are KGHDR and SFDVKD.

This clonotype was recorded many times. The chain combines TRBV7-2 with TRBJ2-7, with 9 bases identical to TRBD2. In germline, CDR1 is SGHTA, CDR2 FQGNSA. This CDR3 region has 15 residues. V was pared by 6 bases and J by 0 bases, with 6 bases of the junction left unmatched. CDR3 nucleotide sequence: TGTGCCAGCAGACTAGCGGGCGGCCGCTCCTACGAGCAGTACTTC. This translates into CASRLAGGRSYEQYF.

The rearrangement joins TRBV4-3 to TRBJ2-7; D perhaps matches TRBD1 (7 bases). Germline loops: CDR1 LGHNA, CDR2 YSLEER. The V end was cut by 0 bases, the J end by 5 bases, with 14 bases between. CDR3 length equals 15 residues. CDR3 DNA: TGCGCCAGCAGCCAAGATGGGGCAGGGGGGAACGAGCAGTACTTC. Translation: CASSQDGAGGNEQYF.

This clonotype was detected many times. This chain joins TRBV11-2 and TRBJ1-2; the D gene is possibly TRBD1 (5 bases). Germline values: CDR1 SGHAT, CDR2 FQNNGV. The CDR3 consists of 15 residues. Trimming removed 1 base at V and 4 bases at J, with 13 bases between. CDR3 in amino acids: CASSLVFQGSYGYTF. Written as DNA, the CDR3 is TGTGCCAGCAGCTTAGTTTTCCAGGGAAGCTATGGCTACACCTTC.

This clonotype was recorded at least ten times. CDR3 in DNA: TGTGCCTGGAGAGAAGGACAGGGTCCTTCCTACGAGCAGTACTTC. Translating gives CAWREGQGPSYEQYF. The chain recombines TRBV30 with TRBJ2-7; TRBD1 agrees at 8 bases. The trim removed 3 bases at V and 1 base at J, leaving 8 bases unmatched. From germline, CDR1 is GTSNPN and CDR2 SVGIG (reference sequence). This CDR3 is 15 amino acids long. The variable domain in full, with the rest retrieved from reference TRBV30 and TRBJ2-7, is SQTIHQWPATLVQPVGSPLSLECTVEGTSNPNLYWYRQAAGRGLQLLFYSVGIGQISSEVPQNLSASRPQDRQFILSSKKLLLSDSGFYLCAWREGQGPSYEQYFGPGTRLTVT.

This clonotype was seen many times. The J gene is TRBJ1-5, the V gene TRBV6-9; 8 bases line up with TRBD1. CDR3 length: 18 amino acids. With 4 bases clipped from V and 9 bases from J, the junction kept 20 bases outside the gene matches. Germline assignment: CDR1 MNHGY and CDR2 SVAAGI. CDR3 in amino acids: CASSSWPRGGQARSPQHF. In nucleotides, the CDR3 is TGTGCCAGCAGTTCTTGGCCTAGGGGGGGACAGGCTAGGTCGCCCCAGCATTTT.